The next 30 T cell receptor beta chains were all read from a single sample in a study of OX40 agonist ivuxolimab in advanced cancers. Data came from immunoSEQ multiplex PCR; TCRdb stores just in-frame clones and leaves some out. In the table there are 78,000 or so clones, around 90% of which are singletons. Source: CD4+ or CD8+ T cells sorted from blood, taken in a trial of the OX40 agonist ivuxolimab. The source of these receptors is an adult with an advanced solid tumor such as melanoma, head and neck, liver or kidney cancer.

The chain uses TRBV2 and TRBJ2-1, with D perhaps matching TRBD1 or TRBD2 (6 bases each). Looked up from germline, CDR1 is SNHLY and CDR2 is FYNNEI. Trimming cost V 10 bases and J 2 bases, with 18 bases left between them. The CDR3 runs to 15 residues. CDR3 amino acids: CAILGGSPTYNEQFF. CDR3 bases: TGTGCCATCCTAGGGGGGTCTCCGACCTACAATGAGCAGTTCTTC.

CDR3: CASSLEPTGPFNEQFF. The CDR3 DNA sequence: TGTGCCAGCAGCTTAGAACCGACAGGGCCCTTCAATGAGCAGTTCTTC. This chain links TRBV11-2 with TRBJ2-1, with 7 bases matching TRBD1. From germline, CDR1 is SGHAT and CDR2 FQNNGV. V was pared by 0 bases and J by 6 bases, with 8 bases of the junction left unmatched. This CDR3 has 16 residues.

CDR3 region: CASSPGTGYTF. CDR3 nucleotides: TGTGCCAGCAGTCCGGGAACAGGATACACCTTC. The chain couples TRBV6-5 to TRBJ1-2, with D possibly matching TRBD1 (5 bases). Per the germline V gene, CDR1 is MNHEY and CDR2 is SVGAGI. V shed 5 bases and J shed 11 bases, with 12 bases lying between them. The CDR3 is 11 residues long.

This chain connects TRBV11-2 to TRBJ1-5; D not resolved. CDR1 is SGHAT and CDR2 is FQNNGV in the germline V gene. The CDR3 has 15 amino acids. Trimming shortened V by 1 base and J by 0 bases, and 7 bases separated the two germline ends. The CDR3 loop is CASSLGHHSNQPQHF. For the CDR3, the DNA is TGTGCCAGCAGCTTAGGGCACCATAGCAATCAGCCCCAGCATTTT.

The genes are TRBV30 and TRBJ1-4; unclear D gene. Deletions cut 1 base from V and 0 bases from J, with 6 bases between. The CDR3 runs 14 residues. Per the germline V gene, CDR1 is GTSNPN and CDR2 is SVGIG (reference sequence). The CDR3 bases are TGTGCCTGGAGTGCAACTGCAACTAATGAAAAACTGTTTTTT. Residues: CAWSATATNEKLFF. Complete variable domain (other parts from reference TRBV30 and TRBJ1-4): SQTIHQWPATLVQPVGSPLSLECTVEGTSNPNLYWYRQAAGRGLQLLFYSVGIGQISSEVPQNLSASRPQDRQFILSSKKLLLSDSGFYLCAWSATATNEKLFFGSGTQLSVL.

This clone has only a few counts. The chain couples TRBV19 to TRBJ1-4, with D tentatively TRBD1 (5 bases). Trimming took off 2 bases at V and 4 bases at J, with 11 bases between the two ends. This CDR3 contains 15 residues. Germline CDR1 is LNHDA and CDR2 is SQIVND (reference sequence). DNA for the CDR3: TGTGCCAGTAGTATATTGGGGCGGAGTAATGAAAAACTGTTTTTT. This codes for CASSILGRSNEKLFF.

This rearrangement joins TRBV6-6 to TRBJ2-3; D is ambiguous. V lost 0 bases to trimming and J lost 4 bases, with 5 bases between them. This CDR3 is built from 13 residues. Germline CDR1 is MNHNY and CDR2 is SVGAGI (reference sequence). The CDR3 DNA is TGTGCCAGCAGTTACTCCATCTCAGATACGCAGTATTTT. It encodes CASSYSISDTQYF.

This clone appeared a single time. The chain uses TRBV5-6 and TRBJ1-4; the D is unclear. CDR3 length: 14 amino acids. The germline V and J ends were trimmed by 4 bases and 3 bases, with 10 bases remaining between them. The germline CDR1 and CDR2 sequences are SGHDT and YYEEEE. This CDR3 reads CASSTNGANEKLFF. The CDR3 nucleotides read TGTGCCAGCAGCACAAATGGGGCTAATGAAAAACTGTTTTTT. Looking up the rest from reference TRBV5-6 and TRBJ1-4 gives the full variable domain: DAGVTQSPTHLIKTRGQQVTLRCSPKSGHDTVSWYQQALGQGPQFIFQYYEEEERQRGNFPDRFSGHQFPNYSSELNVNALLLGDSALYLCASSTNGANEKLFFGSGTQLSVL.

This clone was seen only once. V is TRBV9 and J is TRBJ2-5; TRBD1 agrees at 9 bases. This CDR3 contains 14 residues. Germline assignment: CDR1 SGDLS and CDR2 YYNGEE. Trimming took 4 bases from V and 6 from J; bases not matched to a gene: 7. The CDR3 DNA reads as TGTGCCAGCAGCTCCGGGACAGGGATACAGACCCAGTACTTC. It yields the protein CASSSGTGIQTQYF.

This clone was seen only once. The V call is TRBV9, the J call TRBJ1-1; D might be TRBD1 (5 bases). CDR3 length equals 14 residues. The V and J ends lost 3 bases and 3 bases respectively, with 12 bases between them. Germline CDR1 and CDR2: SGDLS and YYNGEE. The CDR3 DNA reads as TGTGCCAGCAGCGCGTCGGGGGATTACACTGAAGCTTTCTTT. The encoded protein is CASSASGDYTEAFF.

V gene TRBV7-3 combines with J gene TRBJ2-5; D is uncertain. The CDR3 has 13 residues. V was cut by 1 base and J by 5 bases, with 8 bases left in between. The germline V gene encodes CDR1 SGHTA and CDR2 FQGTGA. The CDR3 sequence is CASSLSQIETQYF. Written as DNA, the CDR3 is TGTGCCAGCAGCTTAAGCCAGATTGAGACCCAGTACTTC.

The chain couples TRBV5-6 to TRBJ1-5; D is ambiguous. Germline CDR1 and CDR2: SGHDT and YYEEEE. This CDR3 has 14 residues. The V and J ends lost 3 bases and 0 bases respectively, with 7 bases between them. The CDR3 is CASSYQTSNQPQHF. The CDR3 DNA follows: TGTGCCAGCAGCTATCAGACTAGCAATCAGCCCCAGCATTTT.

The genes are TRBV27 and TRBJ2-3, with 10 bases identical to TRBD2. The V and J ends lost 10 bases and 5 bases, in that order; junction bases with no gene match: 12. Per germline, CDR1 MNHEY and CDR2 SMNVEV (reference sequence). The CDR3 totals 15 residues. DNA for the CDR3: TGTGCCACCGGGGACGGACTAGCGGACCTAGATACGCAGTATTTT. It translates to CATGDGLADLDTQYF.

The CDR3, as DNA: TGCGCCAGCACAACCTCGGGGGGGAACACTGAAGCTTTCTTT. Translation: CASTTSGGNTEAFF. The chain uses TRBV5-1 and TRBJ1-1; D is possibly TRBD1 (5 bases). Trimming took off 6 bases at V and 1 base at J, with 13 bases between the two ends. The V gene's germline CDR1 is SGHRS and CDR2 YFSETQ. The CDR3 has 14 amino acids. The full variable domain, completed using reference TRBV5-1 and TRBJ1-1, is KAGVTQTPRYLIKTRGQQVTLSCSPISGHRSVSWYQQTPGQGLQFLFEYFSETQRNKGNFPGRFSGRQFSNSRSEMNVSTLELGDSALYLCASTTSGGNTEAFFGQGTRLTVV.

The genes are TRBV4-1 and TRBJ2-1; 8 nucleotides match TRBD2. In germline, CDR1 is MGHRA, CDR2 YSYEKL. The CDR3 spans 15 residues. The J segment lost 5 bases and the V segment lost 8 bases, leaving 11 bases of the junction unmatched. CDR3 residues: CASAFGSGANNEQFF. The CDR3 nucleotides are TGCGCCAGCGCCTTTGGTAGCGGGGCGAACAATGAGCAGTTCTTC.

The chain joins TRBV4-1 to TRBJ2-7, with 10 positions matching TRBD1. Germline V CDR1 and CDR2: MGHRA, YSYEKL. The V and J ends lost 4 bases and 3 bases, in that order; junction bases with no gene match: 9. The CDR3 covers 16 residues. Written as DNA, the CDR3 is TGCGCCAGCAGCCCCCCCGGGACAGGGGTCGACTACGAGCAGTACTTC. Translated, it gives CASSPPGTGVDYEQYF.

This clone was counted once. This chain joins TRBV5-1 and TRBJ2-5; TRBD2 aligns across 7 bases. The J call could be wrong; TRBJ2-7 is a better fit for the DNA end. In germline, CDR1 is SGHRS, CDR2 YFSETQ. This CDR3 contains 18 residues. The CDR3 DNA sequence: TGCGCCAGCAGCTTAACAAGCGGGGATATCCGAGGCTCCTACGAGCAGTACTTC. Translating gives CASSLTSGDIRGSYEQYF.

The chain has TRBV14 and TRBJ1-2; tentative D call: TRBD1 (5 bases). The V gene's germline CDR1 is SGHDN and CDR2 FVKESK. Trimming removed 0 bases at V and 8 bases at J, with 16 bases between. The CDR3 extends over 15 amino acids. In DNA form, the CDR3 reads TGTGCCAGCAGCCAAGAGTTTCGGCAGGGTGAGGGCTACACCTTC. This gives the protein CASSQEFRQGEGYTF.

There are a few counts of this clone. V is TRBV25-1 and J is TRBJ1-2; D may be TRBD1 (5 bases). This CDR3 has 13 residues. The V and J ends lost 8 bases and 4 bases respectively, with 14 bases between them. CDR1 is MGHDK, CDR2 SYGVNS, per germline. The DNA for the CDR3 is TGTGCCAGCTCCCCCGGGACGACCTATGGCTACACCTTC. Translation: CASSPGTTYGYTF.

The rearrangement joins TRBV9 to TRBJ2-3; 9 nucleotides line up with TRBD2. The CDR3 has 16 amino acids. The V gene's germline CDR1 is SGDLS and CDR2 YYNGEE. Germline trimming cut 0 bases from V and 4 bases from J; bases unmatched to any gene: 6. This CDR3 reads CASSVGLAGMSDTQYF. CDR3 bases: TGTGCCAGCAGCGTAGGTCTAGCGGGGATGTCAGATACGCAGTATTTT.

V gene TRBV9 combines with J gene TRBJ2-7; D unresolved. V gave up 0 bases and J gave up 6 bases, with 10 bases separating them. This CDR3 comprises 13 residues. Per germline, CDR1 SGDLS and CDR2 YYNGEE. The CDR3 DNA sequence: TGTGCCAGCAGCGTAGGTGGGCAGACCGAGCAGTACTTC. It is translated as CASSVGGQTEQYF.

The chain has TRBV4-1 and TRBJ1-1; D gene unclear. CDR1 is MGHRA and CDR2 is YSYEKL in the germline V gene. The CDR3 sequence is 13 residues long. With 4 bases removed from V and 4 bases from J, the gap between germline ends came to 10 bases. CDR3 amino acids: CASSLLGFTEAFF. DNA for the CDR3: TGCGCCAGCAGCCTACTTGGGTTCACTGAAGCTTTCTTT.

V gene TRBV6-6 combines with J gene TRBJ1-1; 7 nucleotides match TRBD1. Germline assignment: CDR1 MNHNY and CDR2 SVGAGI (reference sequence). Trimming cost V 7 bases and J 7 bases; bases outside gene matches: 6. The CDR3 consists of 12 residues. CDR3 region: CASTRDSFEAFF. The CDR3 nucleotides are TGTGCCAGCACTAGGGACAGCTTTGAAGCTTTCTTT.

This chain joins TRBV27 and TRBJ1-6; D uncertain. This CDR3 contains 12 residues. Trimming took off 2 bases at V and 7 bases at J, with 3 bases between the two ends. Germline V CDR1 and CDR2: MNHEY, SMNVEV (reference sequence). CDR3 nucleotide sequence: TGTGCCAGCAGTTTAGGGAATTCACCCCTCCACTTT. This codes for CASSLGNSPLHF.

The V gene is TRBV14, the J gene TRBJ1-5, with D uncertain. The CDR3 is 12 amino acids. Germline-derived CDR1 and CDR2 are SGHDN and FVKESK. V lost 2 bases, J lost 3 bases, and 2 bases lay in between. The CDR3 DNA follows: TGTGCCAGCAGCCAATTCAATCAGCCCCAGCATTTT. This encodes CASSQFNQPQHF.

This chain joins TRBV7-8 and TRBJ1-1; D call uncertain. The CDR3 length is 15 residues. V dropped 3 bases and J dropped 0 bases, with 11 bases sitting between them. The germline V gene has CDR1 SGHVS and CDR2 FQNEAQ. The CDR3 sequence is CASSFSTEMNTEAFF. CDR3 sequence (DNA): TGTGCCAGCAGCTTCTCCACAGAAATGAACACTGAAGCTTTCTTT.

V and J are TRBV7-2 and TRBJ2-1, with 8 bases matching TRBD2. CDR3 length equals 15 residues. The V gene end was trimmed by 5 bases and the J gene end by 5 bases; junction bases not matched to a gene: 8. Germline CDR1 is SGHTA and CDR2 is FQGNSA. The CDR3 nucleotides are TGTGCCAGCAGCCTCATAGCGGGGCCCAACAATGAGCAGTTCTTC. Translated: CASSLIAGPNNEQFF.

For the CDR3, the DNA is TGTGCCAGCAGTGACTCGACCAGGGGGGCCGATACGCAGTATTTT. It translates to CASSDSTRGADTQYF. This sequence joins TRBV6-4 and TRBJ2-3; perhaps TRBD1 as D (7 bases). Per germline, CDR1 MRHNA and CDR2 SNTAGT. This CDR3 spans 15 amino acids. Trimming removed 0 bases from V and 6 bases from J, with 13 bases in between.

The gene calls are TRBV9 and TRBJ2-2, with 8 bases fitting TRBD2. This CDR3 has 15 residues. Germline CDR1 and CDR2: SGDLS and YYNGEE. J gave up 4 bases and V 3 bases, and 5 bases lay outside the gene matches. The CDR3 spells CASSAAGGLTGELFF. The DNA of the CDR3 is TGTGCCAGCAGCGCCGCGGGGGGTCTCACCGGGGAGCTGTTTTTT.

The J gene is TRBJ1-1, the V gene TRBV2; a weak D match, TRBD1 (6 bases). This CDR3 spans 16 amino acids. V was trimmed by 2 bases and J by 0 bases, leaving 13 bases between them. Germline V lookup: CDR1 SNHLY, CDR2 FYNNEI. The CDR3 DNA follows: TGTGCCAGCAGTGAACCCGAGACAGGATTGAACACTGAAGCTTTCTTT. It codes for CASSEPETGLNTEAFF. Filled out from reference TRBV2 and TRBJ1-1, the complete variable domain reads EPEVTQTPSHQVTQMGQEVILRCVPISNHLYFYWYRQILGQKVEFLVSFYNNEISEKSEIFDDQFSVERPDGSNFTLKIRSTKLEDSAMYFCASSEPETGLNTEAFFGQGTRLTVV.